The next 5 T cell receptor beta chains were all read from a single sample in a study of blood T cells in healthy people across ages. A sample-barcoded 5' primer and a J-beta primer mix were used in a second PCR of roughly 6 to 11 cycles. Via MiXCR, TCRdb re-called the 5' RACE reads, giving one row per CDR3 protein. The sample yields some 780,000 distinct CDR3 sequences, 56% seen once. The sequenced sample consisted of blood. Receptors originate from a man between 35 and 55 years old in good health.

This clonotype was found a few times. The genes are TRBV28 and TRBJ2-7, with D tentatively TRBD2 (6 bases). Trimming removed 6 bases at V and 3 bases at J, with 12 bases between. This CDR3 region has 13 residues. The V gene's germline CDR1 is MDHEN and CDR2 SYDVKM. This CDR3 reads CASSVFGGYEQYF. CDR3 in DNA: TGTGCCAGCAGCGTCTTCGGGGGCTACGAGCAGTACTTC.

This clonotype was observed a handful of times. The chain combines TRBV2 with TRBJ2-5, with 9 bases aligning to TRBD2. Germline V gene data show CDR1 as SNHLY and CDR2 as FYNNEI. This CDR3 comprises 14 residues. After removal of 2 bases from V and 10 bases from J, the junction contained 8 bases not matched to a gene. CDR3 region: CASSELAGPGDQYF. In DNA, the CDR3 is TGTGCCAGCAGTGAACTAGCGGGACCCGGGGACCAGTACTTC.

This clonotype was seen a single time. The chain carries TRBV20-1 and TRBJ1-2; D unresolved. V shed 6 bases and J shed 5 bases, with 7 bases lying between them. CDR1 and CDR2 (germline): DFQATT, SNEGSKA (reference sequence). The CDR3 sequence is 10 residues long. CDR3: CSAGEYGYTF. The CDR3 region has the DNA TGCAGTGCCGGGGAGTATGGCTACACCTTC.

The CDR3 coding sequence is TGTGCCAGCAGTTATGGGACTAGCGCCGATCTAGCCAAAAACATTCAGTACTTC. Translating gives CASSYGTSADLAKNIQYF. The chain combines TRBV6-5 with TRBJ2-4; 10 bases agree with TRBD2. CDR3 length: 18 amino acids. Trimming removed 3 bases from V and 0 bases from J; junction bases left unmatched: 8. The germline CDR1 and CDR2 sequences are MNHEY and SVGAGI.

The chain employs TRBV3-1 and TRBJ2-5; tentatively, D is TRBD1 (6 bases). The CDR3 spans 13 residues. Trimming removed 6 bases from V and 9 bases from J, with 17 bases in between. The germline V gene encodes CDR1 LGHDT and CDR2 YNNKEL (reference sequence). CDR3 DNA: TGTGCCAGCAGGCCAGGGGCCGGCGAGGCCCAGTACTTC. It codes for CASRPGAGEAQYF.